The rows below give T cell receptor beta chains drawn from one sample of a study of cytotoxic CD8 clonotypes in ibrutinib-treated CLL. Libraries were prepared by immunoSEQ multiplex PCR; TCRdb keeps only in-frame clonotypes and omits some of them. The sample lists 130,000 or so clones, 60% to 80% occurring once. The material sequenced was PBMCs, taken after 12 months of ibrutinib treatment. These receptors originate from a human donor with chronic lymphocytic leukemia. The CDR3 runs from the conserved cysteine through the conserved F or W. D genes are given only for firm matches. Size tells how often a clone was seen (once, few, many) or the class of an expanded clone, and some rows leave it out.

D gene,clone size,V gene,J gene,CDR3 protein,CDR3 DNA
.,.,TRBV7-3,TRBJ1-2,CASSPNPNSGIGGYTF,TGTGCCAGCAGCCCAAACCCGAACAGCGGGATTGGTGGCTACACCTTC
TRBD2,.,TRBV14,TRBJ2-1,CASSQTSGVYNEQFF,TGTGCCAGCAGTCAGACTAGCGGAGTGTACAATGAGCAGTTCTTC
.,.,TRBV30,TRBJ1-1,CAWSRFTRTEAFF,TGTGCCTGGAGTAGGTTCACTAGGACTGAAGCTTTCTTT
.,.,TRBV30,TRBJ2-7,CAWRGLSYEQYF,TGTGCCTGGAGGGGGTTATCCTACGAGCAGTACTTC
.,.,TRBV18,TRBJ2-1,CASSPTWGDNEQFF,TGTGCCAGCTCACCGACGTGGGGCGACAATGAGCAGTTCTTC
.,.,TRBV7-6,TRBJ1-5,CASSEGYRVNQPQHF,TGTGCCAGCAGCGAAGGTTACAGGGTCAATCAGCCCCAGCATTTT
.,.,TRBV7-3,TRBJ2-7,CASSLTQLNYEQYF,TGTGCCAGCAGCTTAACCCAGCTCAACTACGAGCAGTACTTC
TRBD1,.,TRBV5-1,TRBJ1-2,CASSLEARGKGNYGYTF,TGCGCCAGCAGCTTGGAGGCCAGGGGGAAGGGTAACTATGGCTACACCTTC
.,.,TRBV4-3,TRBJ2-7,CASSRDGTQVYEQYF,TGCGCCAGCAGCCGCGACGGGACTCAAGTTTACGAGCAGTACTTC
TRBD1,.,TRBV28,TRBJ1-5,CATLETGGYQPQHF,TGTGCCACCCTAGAGACAGGGGGATATCAGCCCCAGCATTTT
.,.,TRBV6-1,TRBJ2-1,CASRLTSSDEQFF,TGTGCCAGCAGACTGACTAGTTCAGATGAGCAGTTCTTC
.,.,TRBV2,TRBJ1-2,CAISRGFVDGYTF,TGTGCCATCAGCAGGGGTTTTGTCGATGGCTACACCTTC
.,once,TRBV2,TRBJ2-7,CASRLPPTDGYF,TGTGCCAGCAGGTTACCCCCGACGGACGGGTACTTC
.,.,TRBV6-5,TRBJ2-1,CASSYPGNEQFF,TGTGCCAGCAGTTACCCGGGGAATGAGCAGTTCTTC
TRBD1,.,TRBV5-5,TRBJ2-7,CASSPHPGQGFYEQYF,TGTGCCAGCAGCCCGCACCCGGGACAGGGTTTCTACGAGCAGTACTTC
.,.,TRBV21-1,TRBJ1-2,CASSKVGARNGYTF,TGTGCCAGCAGCAAAGTGGGGGCTAGGAACGGCTACACCTTC
.,.,TRBV19,TRBJ2-5,CASSIEYHPQETQYF,TGTGCCAGTAGTATAGAGTACCACCCCCAAGAGACCCAGTACTTC
.,.,TRBV4-3,TRBJ2-3,CASSQAAGSTDTQYF,TGCGCCAGCAGCCAAGCGGCGGGAAGCACAGATACGCAGTATTTT
TRBD1,.,TRBV18,TRBJ2-1,CASSPPDRGAPYNEQFF,TGTGCCAGCTCACCACCGGACAGGGGGGCACCCTACAATGAGCAGTTCTTC
.,.,TRBV30,TRBJ2-1,CAWSDTGDEQFF,TGTGCCTGGAGTGATACGGGGGATGAGCAGTTCTTC
.,.,TRBV6-1,TRBJ2-2,CASSESGRNTGELFF,TGTGCCAGCAGTGAGTCGGGGCGAAACACCGGGGAGCTGTTTTTT
.,once,TRBV9,TRBJ2-7,CASSGTDSYEQYF,TGTGCCAGCAGCGGGACGGACTCCTACGAGCAGTACTTC
.,.,TRBV19,TRBJ2-7,CASGGGRPYEQYF,TGTGCCAGTGGAGGGGGAAGGCCCTACGAGCAGTACTTC
.,.,TRBV19,TRBJ2-1,CASKVERSYNEQFF,TGTGCCAGTAAAGTTGAGAGGAGCTACAATGAGCAGTTCTTC
TRBD2,.,TRBV13,TRBJ2-3,CASSSGTSNSPDTQYF,TGTGCCAGCAGCTCTGGGACTAGCAATAGTCCAGATACGCAGTATTTT
.,.,TRBV18,TRBJ2-1,CASSPIGKISYNEQFF,TGTGCCAGCTCACCAATAGGAAAAATCTCCTACAATGAGCAGTTCTTC
.,.,TRBV2,TRBJ2-6,CASSVGTSGANVLTF,TGTGCCAGCAGTGTTGGGACCTCTGGGGCCAACGTCCTGACTTTC
.,.,TRBV27,TRBJ2-7,CASSSWTENYEQYF,TGTGCCAGCAGTTCGTGGACAGAAAACTACGAGCAGTACTTC
.,.,TRBV6-5,TRBJ1-1,CASRPLAYTEAFF,TGTGCCAGCAGACCACTGGCTTACACTGAAGCTTTCTTT
.,few,TRBV7-9,TRBJ2-7,CASSFGGSYEQYF,TGTGCCAGCAGCTTTGGCGGATCCTACGAGCAGTACTTC
.,.,TRBV7-8,TRBJ1-6,CASRPRDSYNSPLHF,TGTGCCAGTCGCCCTCGGGACTCCTATAATTCACCCCTCCACTTT
.,.,TRBV12-5,TRBJ2-1,CASGSGDGNNEQFF,TGTGCTAGTGGTTCGGGGGACGGTAACAATGAGCAGTTCTTC
.,.,TRBV14,TRBJ2-3,CASSLQGLDTQYF,TGTGCCAGCAGCCTTCAGGGTTTGGATACGCAGTATTTT
TRBD1,.,TRBV6-6,TRBJ1-2,CATKTGSYGYTF,TGTGCCACCAAGACAGGGTCCTATGGCTACACCTTC